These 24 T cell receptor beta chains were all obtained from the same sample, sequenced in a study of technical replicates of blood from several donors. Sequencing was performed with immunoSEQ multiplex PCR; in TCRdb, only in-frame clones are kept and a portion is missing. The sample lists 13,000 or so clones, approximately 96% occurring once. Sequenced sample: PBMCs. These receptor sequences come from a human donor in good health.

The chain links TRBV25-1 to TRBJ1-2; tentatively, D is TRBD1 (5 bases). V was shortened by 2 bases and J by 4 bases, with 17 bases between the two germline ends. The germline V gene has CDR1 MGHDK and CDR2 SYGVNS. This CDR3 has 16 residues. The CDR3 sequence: CASSEPGGGLSYGYTF. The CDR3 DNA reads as TGTGCCAGCAGTGAACCCGGGGGGGGGTTATCCTATGGCTACACCTTC.

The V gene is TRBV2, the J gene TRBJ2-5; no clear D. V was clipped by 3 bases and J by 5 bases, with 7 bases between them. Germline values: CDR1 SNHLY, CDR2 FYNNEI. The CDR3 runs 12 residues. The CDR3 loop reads CASSDFVETQYF. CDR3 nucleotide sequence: TGTGCCAGCAGTGATTTCGTGGAGACCCAGTACTTC.

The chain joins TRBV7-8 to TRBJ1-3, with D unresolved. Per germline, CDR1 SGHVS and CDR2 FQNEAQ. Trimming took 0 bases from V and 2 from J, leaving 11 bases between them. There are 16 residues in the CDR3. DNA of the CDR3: TGTGCCAGCAGCTTAGCGACCACTATGACTGGAAACACCATATATTTT. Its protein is CASSLATTMTGNTIYF.

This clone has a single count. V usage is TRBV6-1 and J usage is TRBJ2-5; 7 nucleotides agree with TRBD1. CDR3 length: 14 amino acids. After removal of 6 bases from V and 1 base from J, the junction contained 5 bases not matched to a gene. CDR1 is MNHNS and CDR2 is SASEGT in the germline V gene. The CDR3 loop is CASRAGTAQETQYF. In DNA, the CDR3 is TGTGCCAGCAGGGCCGGGACAGCCCAAGAGACCCAGTACTTC.

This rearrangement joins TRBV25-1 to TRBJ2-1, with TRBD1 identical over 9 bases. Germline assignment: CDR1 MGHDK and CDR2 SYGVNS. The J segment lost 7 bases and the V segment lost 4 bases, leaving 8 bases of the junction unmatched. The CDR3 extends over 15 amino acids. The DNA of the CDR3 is TGTGCCAGCAGTGCCCAAGGGACAGGGAGGAATGAGCAGTTCTTC. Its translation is CASSAQGTGRNEQFF.

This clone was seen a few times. CDR3 sequence (DNA): TGTGCCAGCAGCCCGGGACAGGGACGGGCTATCACCTACGAGCAGTACTTC. Its translation is CASSPGQGRAITYEQYF. The chain is built from TRBV7-9 and TRBJ2-7; 9 bases match TRBD1. The V segment lost 5 bases and the J segment 2 bases; nucleotides outside the gene matches: 13. The CDR3 length is 17 residues. Germline assignment: CDR1 SEHNR and CDR2 FQNEAQ (reference sequence).

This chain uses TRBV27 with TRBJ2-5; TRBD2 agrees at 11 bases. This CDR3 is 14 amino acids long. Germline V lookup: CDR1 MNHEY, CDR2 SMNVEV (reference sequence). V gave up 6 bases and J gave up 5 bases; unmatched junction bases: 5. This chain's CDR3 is CASSFSGRAETQYF. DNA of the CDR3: TGTGCCAGCAGCTTTAGCGGGAGGGCCGAGACCCAGTACTTC.

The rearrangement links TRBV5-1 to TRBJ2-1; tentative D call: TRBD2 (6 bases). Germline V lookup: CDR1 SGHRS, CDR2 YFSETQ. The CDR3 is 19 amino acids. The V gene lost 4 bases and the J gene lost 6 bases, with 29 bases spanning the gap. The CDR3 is CASSPGGFRTTSHANEQFF. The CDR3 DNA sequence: TGCGCCAGCAGCCCTGGCGGTTTTAGGACTACCTCACACGCCAATGAGCAGTTCTTC.

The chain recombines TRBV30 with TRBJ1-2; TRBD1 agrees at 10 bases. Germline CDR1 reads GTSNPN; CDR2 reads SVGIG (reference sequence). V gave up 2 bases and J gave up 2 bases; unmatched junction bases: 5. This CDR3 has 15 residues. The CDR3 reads CAWSTPGQGNYGYTF. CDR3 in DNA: TGTGCCTGGAGTACTCCGGGACAGGGGAACTATGGCTACACCTTC. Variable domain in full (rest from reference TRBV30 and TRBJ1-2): SQTIHQWPATLVQPVGSPLSLECTVEGTSNPNLYWYRQAAGRGLQLLFYSVGIGQISSEVPQNLSASRPQDRQFILSSKKLLLSDSGFYLCAWSTPGQGNYGYTFGSGTRLTVV.

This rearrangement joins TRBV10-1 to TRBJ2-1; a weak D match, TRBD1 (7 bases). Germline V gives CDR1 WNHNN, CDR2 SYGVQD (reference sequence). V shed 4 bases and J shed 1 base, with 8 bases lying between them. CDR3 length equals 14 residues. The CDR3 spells CASSAGGSYNEQFF. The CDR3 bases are TGCGCCAGCAGTGCAGGGGGGTCCTACAATGAGCAGTTCTTC.

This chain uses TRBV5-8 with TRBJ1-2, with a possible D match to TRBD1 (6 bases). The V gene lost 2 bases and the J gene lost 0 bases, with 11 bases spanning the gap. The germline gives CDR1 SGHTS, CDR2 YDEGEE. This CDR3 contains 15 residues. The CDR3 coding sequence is TGTGCCAGCAGCTTACAGGGTTGGGCTAACTATGGCTACACCTTC. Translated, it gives CASSLQGWANYGYTF.

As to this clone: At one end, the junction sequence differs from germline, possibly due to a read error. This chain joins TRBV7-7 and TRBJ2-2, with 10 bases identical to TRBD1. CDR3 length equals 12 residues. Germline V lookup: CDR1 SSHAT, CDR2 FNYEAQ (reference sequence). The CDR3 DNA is TGTGCCAGCAGCTCCGGGACAGGGGAACTGTTTTTT. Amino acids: CASSSGTGELFF. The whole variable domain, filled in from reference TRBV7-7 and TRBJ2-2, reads GAGVSQSPRYKVTKRGQDVTLRCDPISSHATLYWYQQALGQGPEFLTYFNYEAQPDKSGLPSDRFSAERPEGSISTLTIQRTEQRDSAMYRCASSSGTGELFFGEGSRLTVL.

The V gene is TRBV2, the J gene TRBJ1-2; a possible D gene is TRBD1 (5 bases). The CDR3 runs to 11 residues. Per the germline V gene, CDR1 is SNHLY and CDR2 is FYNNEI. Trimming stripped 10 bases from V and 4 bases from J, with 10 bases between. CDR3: CATTRGYGYTF. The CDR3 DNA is TGTGCCACGACAAGGGGCTATGGCTACACCTTC. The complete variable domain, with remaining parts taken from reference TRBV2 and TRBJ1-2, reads EPEVTQTPSHQVTQMGQEVILRCVPISNHLYFYWYRQILGQKVEFLVSFYNNEISEKSEIFDDQFSVERPDGSNFTLKIRSTKLEDSAMYFCATTRGYGYTFGSGTRLTVV.

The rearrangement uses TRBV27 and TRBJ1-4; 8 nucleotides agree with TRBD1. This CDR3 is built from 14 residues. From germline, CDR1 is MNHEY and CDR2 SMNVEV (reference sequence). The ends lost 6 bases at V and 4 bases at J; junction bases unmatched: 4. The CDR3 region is CASRPQGGNEKLFF. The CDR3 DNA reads TGTGCCAGCAGACCACAGGGGGGTAATGAAAAACTGTTTTTT.

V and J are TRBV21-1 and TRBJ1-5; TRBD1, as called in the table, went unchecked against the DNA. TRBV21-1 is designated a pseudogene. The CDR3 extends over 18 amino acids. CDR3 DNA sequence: TGTGCCAGCAGCAAATCATCGACTCTCGGGGACAGAAATCAGCCCCAGCATTTT. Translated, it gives CASSKSSTLGDRNQPQHF.

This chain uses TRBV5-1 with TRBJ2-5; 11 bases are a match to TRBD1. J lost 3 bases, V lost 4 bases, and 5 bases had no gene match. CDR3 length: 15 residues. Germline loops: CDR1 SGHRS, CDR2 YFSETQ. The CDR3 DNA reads TGCGCCAGCAGCGGGGGGACAGGGGGGGAAGAGACCCAGTACTTC. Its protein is CASSGGTGGEETQYF.

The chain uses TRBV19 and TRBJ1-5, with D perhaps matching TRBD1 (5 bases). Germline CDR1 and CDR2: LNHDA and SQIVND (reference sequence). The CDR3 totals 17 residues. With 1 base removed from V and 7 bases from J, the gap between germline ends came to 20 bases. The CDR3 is CASSIGAFIRGRQPQHF. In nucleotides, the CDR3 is TGTGCCAGTAGTATAGGGGCCTTTATTCGGGGGAGGCAGCCCCAGCATTTT.

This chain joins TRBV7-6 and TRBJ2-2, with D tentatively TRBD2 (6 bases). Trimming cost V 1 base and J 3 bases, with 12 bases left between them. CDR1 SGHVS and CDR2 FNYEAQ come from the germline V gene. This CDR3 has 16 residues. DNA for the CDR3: TGTGCCAGCAGCTTAGGTCACGGGAGATACACCGGGGAGCTGTTTTTT. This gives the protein CASSLGHGRYTGELFF.

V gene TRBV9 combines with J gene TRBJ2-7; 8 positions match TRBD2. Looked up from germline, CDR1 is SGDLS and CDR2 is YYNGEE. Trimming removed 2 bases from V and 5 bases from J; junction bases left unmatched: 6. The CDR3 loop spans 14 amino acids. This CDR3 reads CASSVMSGGHEQYF. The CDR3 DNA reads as TGTGCCAGCAGCGTGATGAGCGGGGGCCACGAGCAGTACTTC. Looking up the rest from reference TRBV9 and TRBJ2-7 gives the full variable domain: DSGVTQTPKHLITATGQRVTLRCSPRSGDLSVYWYQQSLDQGLQFLIQYYNGEERAKGNILERFSAQQFPDLHSELNLSSLELGDSALYFCASSVMSGGHEQYFGPGTRLTVT.

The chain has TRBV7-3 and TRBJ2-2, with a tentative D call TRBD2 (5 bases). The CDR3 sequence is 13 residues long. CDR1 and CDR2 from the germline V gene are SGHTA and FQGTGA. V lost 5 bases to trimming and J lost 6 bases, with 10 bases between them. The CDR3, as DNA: TGTGCCAGCAGCCAACTAGTTGCCGGGGAGCTGTTTTTT. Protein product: CASSQLVAGELFF.

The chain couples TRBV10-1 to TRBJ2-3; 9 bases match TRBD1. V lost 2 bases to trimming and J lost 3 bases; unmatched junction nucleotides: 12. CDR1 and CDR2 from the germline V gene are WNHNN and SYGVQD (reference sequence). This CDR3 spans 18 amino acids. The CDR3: CASSERLTGGKGTDTQYF. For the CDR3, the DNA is TGCGCCAGCAGTGAGAGGTTGACAGGGGGTAAGGGGACAGATACGCAGTATTTT.

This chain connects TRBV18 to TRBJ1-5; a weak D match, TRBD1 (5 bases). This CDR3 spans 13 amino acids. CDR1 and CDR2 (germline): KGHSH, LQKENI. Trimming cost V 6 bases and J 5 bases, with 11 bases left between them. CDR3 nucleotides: TGTGCCAGCTCGGTAGGGGAGGATCAGCCCCAGCATTTT. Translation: CASSVGEDQPQHF.

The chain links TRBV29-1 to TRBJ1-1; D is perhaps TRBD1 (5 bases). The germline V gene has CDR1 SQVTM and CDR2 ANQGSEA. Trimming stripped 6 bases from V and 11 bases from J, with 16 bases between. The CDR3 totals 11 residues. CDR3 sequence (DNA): TGCAGCGTCCCCCGGGGGGTTTTGGCTTTCTTT. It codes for CSVPRGVLAFF. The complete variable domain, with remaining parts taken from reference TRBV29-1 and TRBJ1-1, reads SAVISQKPSRDICQRGTSLTIQCQVDSQVTMMFWYRQQPGQSLTLIATANQGSEATYESGFVIDKFPISRPNLTFSTLTVSNMSPEDSSIYLCSVPRGVLAFFGQGTRLTVV.

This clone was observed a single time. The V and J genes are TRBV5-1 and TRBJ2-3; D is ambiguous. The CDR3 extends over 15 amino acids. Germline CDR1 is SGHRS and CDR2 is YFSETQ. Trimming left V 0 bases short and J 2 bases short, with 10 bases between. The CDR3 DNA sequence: TGCGCCAGCAGCTTGGTGCTGGCAATCACAGATACGCAGTATTTT. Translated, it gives CASSLVLAITDTQYF.